This T cell receptor beta chain was obtained from a study of T-cell memory formation after mild COVID-19. Trimming shortened V by 8 bases and J by 3 bases, and 19 bases separated the two germline ends. This CDR3 comprises 15 residues. Germline assignment: CDR1 MNHEY and CDR2 SVGAGI. A 5'RACE reaction primed in the constant segment made cDNA libraries of TCR alpha and TCR beta, and these carried sample barcodes and UMIs. TCRdb reanalysed the 5' RACE reads using MiXCR and keeps one entry per CDR3 protein. Among approximately 300,000 distinct CDR3 sequences listed, around 8% were seen once. Study-level points and caveats: Among contracting clones, CD4+ were mainly CM/EM and CD8+ enriched in EMRA. Some clones that responded turned up in pre-infection memory, which suggests that cross-reactive memory joined in. Clones contracting day 15 to 85 were balanced CD4/CD8; later expanders leaned CD4+.

The table lists this clonotype with many counts. Its cognate antigen is unknown. This receptor was taken from a young man who had mild COVID-19 (a few samples of this study predate the infection). Cell type and time point are not known. Sequencing was performed on PBMCs or a T cell subset sorted from them (not recorded which). V gene TRBV6-5 combines with J gene TRBJ2-5, with unresolved D. The CDR3 region has the DNA TGTGCCAGCCTTTATCGTATTAGGGTTGAAGAGACCCAGTACTTC. Amino acid sequence: CASLYRIRVEETQYF.